This T cell receptor beta chain was sequenced for a study of OX40 agonist ivuxolimab in advanced cancers. Germline V gene sequence: CDR1 SGHRS, CDR2 YFSETQ. V shed 0 bases and J shed 0 bases, with 10 bases lying between them. This CDR3 is 15 amino acids long. Measured with immunoSEQ multiplex PCR; TCRdb has only the in-frame clones, and not every one. This sample carries about 53,000 clones, approximately 90% of them seen once, and the ten largest clones take 11%. This sequence originates from an adult with an advanced solid tumor such as melanoma, head and neck, liver or kidney cancer. The sample in question was CD4+ or CD8+ T cells sorted from blood, obtained in a trial of the OX40 agonist ivuxolimab. This chain uses TRBV5-1 with TRBJ2-7; D possibly corresponds to TRBD1 (6 bases). The CDR3 loop reads CASSLEGQSSYEQYF. The DNA for the CDR3 is TGCGCCAGCAGCTTGGAAGGACAGAGCTCCTACGAGCAGTACTTC.